Shown below are 26 T cell receptor beta chains from a single sample sequenced in a study of CD8 T cells in ankylosing spondylitis. No antigen has been identified for these receptors. The study's findings and limits: Characteristic of ankylosing spondylitis blood, it appeared, was a TCR beta motif comprising roughly eight highly homologous variants.

TCRdb used MiXCR to reprocess the 5' RACE reads, holding one entry per CDR3 protein. The sample records 470,000 or so distinct CDR3 sequences, roughly 26% being singletons. Sequencing input: blood, either unsorted or a sorted T cell fraction (not recorded which). These TCRs come from a male donor with ankylosing spondylitis.

This clonotype has a handful of counts. The chain carries TRBV12-3 or TRBV12-4 and TRBJ2-2; 11 bases are a match to TRBD1. This CDR3 comprises 17 residues. The V segment lost 3 bases and the J segment 7 bases; nucleotides outside the gene matches: 10. CDR3 nucleotides: TGTGCCAGCAGTTTGCCCATAGGGACAGGGGGACGCGGGGAGCTGTTTTTT. It yields the protein CASSLPIGTGGRGELFF.

The chain combines TRBV20-1 with TRBJ2-5; TRBD2 matches at 16 bases. The CDR3 contains 17 residues. From germline, CDR1 is DFQATT and CDR2 SNEGSKA (reference sequence). Trimming cost V 5 bases and J 4 bases; bases outside gene matches: 10. The CDR3 nucleotides read TGCAGTGCTGAACCGGGACTAGCGGGAGGGTCTAGAGAGACCCAGTACTTC. Encoded protein: CSAEPGLAGGSRETQYF.

This clonotype appeared many times. The CDR3 region is CASSPSTRGHEQYF. The CDR3 DNA sequence: TGTGCCAGCAGCCCTTCGACGCGAGGGCACGAGCAGTACTTC. The chain links TRBV11-2 to TRBJ2-7, with D perhaps matching TRBD2 (5 bases). The CDR3 runs 14 residues. The germline V and J ends were trimmed by 5 bases and 5 bases, with 16 bases remaining between them. Per the germline V gene, CDR1 is SGHAT and CDR2 is FQNNGV.

The chain joins TRBV20-1 to TRBJ2-5; no definite D call. The CDR3 is made up of 13 amino acids. The V and J ends lost 3 bases and 5 bases respectively, with 13 bases between them. CDR1 and CDR2 from the germline V gene are DFQATT and SNEGSKA (reference sequence). For the CDR3, the DNA is TGCAGTGCTAGTCAGTGGGCTGGGGAGACCCAGTACTTC. Translated: CSASQWAGETQYF.

This chain joins TRBV27 and TRBJ2-7; 7 nucleotides align to TRBD1. J lost 3 bases, V lost 3 bases, and 5 bases had no gene match. Germline V gene sequence: CDR1 MNHEY, CDR2 SMNVEV (reference sequence). The CDR3 runs 14 residues. The CDR3 loop reads CASSFGDRVYEQYF. CDR3 coding DNA: TGTGCCAGCAGTTTTGGAGACAGGGTCTACGAGCAGTACTTC.

The chain's CDR3 is CASSLKGTYGYTF. The CDR3 DNA follows: TGTGCCAGCAGTTTAAAAGGTACCTATGGCTACACCTTC. The V call is TRBV12-3 or TRBV12-4, the J call TRBJ1-2; no clear D gene. The CDR3 covers 13 residues. With 2 bases removed from V and 4 bases from J, the gap between germline ends came to 8 bases.

This clonotype appeared a few times. The chain couples TRBV7-2 to TRBJ2-1; D is undetermined. V lost 3 bases and J lost 8, with 14 bases in between. This CDR3 region has 14 residues. CDR1 SGHTA and CDR2 FQGNSA come from the germline V gene. In nucleotides, the CDR3 is TGTGCCAGCAGCTTTCGAGGTGCTCTCGATGAGCAGTTCTTC. It specifies CASSFRGALDEQFF.

The chain is built from TRBV12-3 or TRBV12-4 and TRBJ2-3; the D is unclear. This CDR3 is 12 amino acids long. The V and J ends lost 6 bases and 6 bases respectively, with 10 bases between them. Here the CDR3 DNA reads TGTGCCAGCAGACCAGCTGTGGATACGCAGTATTTT. Encoded protein: CASRPAVDTQYF.

There are many counts of this clonotype. The rearrangement uses TRBV7-2 and TRBJ2-4, with 7 positions matching TRBD1. The CDR3 is made up of 17 amino acids. Trimming cost V 5 bases and J 0 bases; bases outside gene matches: 10. The germline gives CDR1 SGHTA, CDR2 FQGNSA. CDR3 region: CASSPDRPIVAKNIQYF. CDR3 bases: TGTGCCAGCAGCCCGGACAGGCCCATCGTAGCCAAAAACATTCAGTACTTC.

The chain carries TRBV7-9 and TRBJ1-6; weak D call: TRBD1 (6 bases). The germline V gene encodes CDR1 SEHNR and CDR2 FQNEAQ (reference sequence). The CDR3 is made up of 16 amino acids. Trimming took 5 bases from V and 10 from J, leaving 21 bases between them. The CDR3 is CASSPGGRGPGSPLHF. CDR3 nucleotides: TGTGCCAGCAGCCCCGGAGGGCGGGGGCCGGGCTCACCCCTCCACTTT.

V gene TRBV15 combines with J gene TRBJ2-7; D is perhaps TRBD1 (6 bases). The CDR3 is made up of 15 amino acids. In germline, CDR1 is LNHNV, CDR2 YYDKDF (reference sequence). Trimming stripped 0 bases from V and 0 bases from J, with 9 bases between. The CDR3 DNA reads as TGTGCCACCAGCAGAGAGGCAGGGGCCTCCTACGAGCAGTACTTC. Protein: CATSREAGASYEQYF. Looking up the rest from reference TRBV15 and TRBJ2-7 gives the full variable domain: DAMVIQNPRYQVTQFGKPVTLSCSQTLNHNVMYWYQQKSSQAPKLLFHYYDKDFNNEADTPDNFQSRRPNTSFCFLDIRSPGLGDTAMYLCATSREAGASYEQYFGPGTRLTVT.

The chain uses TRBV24-1 and TRBJ2-1; TRBD1 agrees at 7 bases. The CDR3 consists of 14 residues. CDR1 KGHDR and CDR2 SFDVKD come from the germline V gene. V trimming: 8 bases; J trimming: 8 bases; junction bases outside the gene matches: 11. The chain's CDR3 is CATTGPGGTYEQFF. The CDR3 nucleotides read TGTGCCACCACGGGCCCAGGGGGTACTTATGAGCAGTTCTTC.

This chain joins TRBV12-3 or TRBV12-4 and TRBJ2-2; D might be TRBD1 (6 bases). The CDR3 runs 13 residues. Trimming took 6 bases from V and 4 from J, leaving 9 bases between them. The CDR3 DNA reads as TGTGCCAGCAGAGACAGGTCCACCGGGGAGCTGTTTTTT. This translates into CASRDRSTGELFF.

The chain joins TRBV20-1 to TRBJ2-1; 11 bases align to TRBD2. Germline CDR1 is DFQATT and CDR2 is SNEGSKA (reference sequence). V lost 6 bases and J lost 7; bases outside the gene matches: 5. This CDR3 has 13 amino acids. This CDR3 reads CSAPASGRNEQFF. The CDR3 nucleotides read TGCAGTGCCCCTGCTAGCGGGAGGAATGAGCAGTTCTTC.

This clonotype was recorded a few times. The V gene is TRBV7-6, the J gene TRBJ2-3, with D possibly being TRBD1 or TRBD2 (5 bases each). Germline CDR1 SGHVS, CDR2 FNYEAQ. Deletions cut 1 base from V and 8 bases from J, with 13 bases between. This CDR3 contains 14 residues. The CDR3 sequence: CASSLGSHGGTQYF. CDR3 nucleotide sequence: TGTGCCAGCAGCTTAGGGAGCCATGGGGGTACGCAGTATTTT.

This chain connects TRBV11-2 to TRBJ2-1; 9 positions match TRBD2. The germline gives CDR1 SGHAT, CDR2 FQNNGV. Trimming removed 5 bases from V and 9 bases from J; junction bases left unmatched: 11. This CDR3 comprises 15 residues. This CDR3 reads CASSLSGGGGVEQFF. CDR3 nucleotide sequence: TGTGCCAGCAGCCTTAGCGGGGGCGGAGGAGTTGAGCAGTTCTTC.

This clonotype was seen a handful of times. The DNA of the CDR3 is TGCGCCAGCAGTACTACAAACAGGGGGAGCGCTGAAGCTTTCTTT. Translated, it gives CASSTTNRGSAEAFF. The V and J genes are TRBV5-1 and TRBJ1-1, with 8 bases fitting TRBD1. The germline gives CDR1 SGHRS, CDR2 YFSETQ. Unmatched junction bases numbered 12, after V lost 5 bases and J lost 6 bases. The CDR3 loop spans 15 amino acids.

At least ten counts were recorded for this clonotype. The gene calls are TRBV5-1 and TRBJ2-2; the D gene could be TRBD1 or TRBD2 (5 bases each). Germline V gene sequence: CDR1 SGHRS, CDR2 YFSETQ. The CDR3 has 15 amino acids. V was clipped by 2 bases and J by 4 bases, with 12 bases between them. CDR3 region: CASSFGGSPTGELFF. CDR3 nucleotides: TGCGCCAGCAGCTTTGGGGGATCCCCCACCGGGGAGCTGTTTTTT.

CDR3 nucleotide sequence: TGTGCCAGCAGCTTAGTGGGCCAGGGGAATCAGCCCCAGCATTTT. Protein product: CASSLVGQGNQPQHF. The J gene is TRBJ1-5, the V gene TRBV7-2, with D possibly being TRBD1 (6 bases). The V gene's germline CDR1 is SGHTA and CDR2 FQGNSA. The CDR3 sequence is 15 residues long. V was pared by 1 base and J by 4 bases, with 11 bases between.

This chain joins TRBV12-3 or TRBV12-4 and TRBJ1-5; the D gene is possibly TRBD1 (6 bases). The CDR3 covers 17 residues. The V gene lost 3 bases and the J gene lost 1 base, with 16 bases spanning the gap. CDR3: CASSFRAQGGSNQPQHF. The CDR3 DNA is TGTGCCAGCAGTTTTAGGGCACAGGGAGGGAGCAATCAGCCCCAGCATTTT.

This clonotype has only a few counts. This chain links TRBV5-1 with TRBJ2-5; 7 bases fit TRBD2. The germline CDR1 and CDR2 sequences are SGHRS and YFSETQ. The V segment lost 0 bases and the J segment 9 bases; nucleotides outside the gene matches: 11. The length of the CDR3 is 15 residues. The CDR3 is CASSLDVAGREAQYF. The CDR3 coding sequence is TGCGCCAGCAGCTTGGATGTGGCAGGGAGGGAGGCCCAGTACTTC. Based on the CDR3 plus reference TRBV5-1 and TRBJ2-5, the full variable domain is KAGVTQTPRYLIKTRGQQVTLSCSPISGHRSVSWYQQTPGQGLQFLFEYFSETQRNKGNFPGRFSGRQFSNSRSEMNVSTLELGDSALYLCASSLDVAGREAQYFGPGTRLLVL.

The CDR3 DNA reads as TGTGCCAGCAGACCGGGACAGGGCTTCTATGGCTACACCTTC. It encodes CASRPGQGFYGYTF. The chain is built from TRBV6-1 and TRBJ1-2; the match to TRBD1 covers 9 bases. The germline gives CDR1 MNHNS, CDR2 SASEGT. The CDR3 has 14 amino acids. V trimming: 6 bases; J trimming: 4 bases; junction bases outside the gene matches: 6.

There are a few counts of this clonotype. The J gene is TRBJ2-1, the V gene TRBV11-3; D is undetermined. Between the trimmed V and J ends, which lost 5 bases and 8 bases, there was a span of 10 bases. The germline V gene has CDR1 SGHNT and CDR2 YENEEA. The CDR3 spans 12 residues. The CDR3 sequence: CASSPGVDEQFF. CDR3 sequence (DNA): TGTGCCAGCAGCCCCGGAGTGGATGAGCAGTTCTTC.

This chain links TRBV2 with TRBJ1-1, with D possibly TRBD1 on 5 matching bases. Trimming pared 10 bases from V and 1 base from J, leaving 19 bases between. The CDR3 has 15 residues. In germline, CDR1 is SNHLY, CDR2 FYNNEI. The CDR3 sequence is CATAPRVGWNTEAFF. CDR3 sequence (DNA): TGTGCCACCGCCCCCAGGGTGGGGTGGAACACTGAAGCTTTCTTT.

The chain has TRBV29-1 and TRBJ1-2; weak D call: TRBD1 (5 bases). V was cut by 6 bases and J by 8 bases, with 13 bases left in between. The CDR3 spans 11 residues. Germline assignment: CDR1 SQVTM and CDR2 ANQGSEA. The CDR3 region has the DNA TGCAGCGTGGGGGTAGGAGGGGGCTACACCTTC. This codes for CSVGVGGGYTF.

This clonotype was seen more than once but under ten times. V and J are TRBV5-1 and TRBJ2-1; D ambiguous. The CDR3 is 14 amino acids. Trimming pared 2 bases from V and 5 bases from J, leaving 11 bases between. Germline V gives CDR1 SGHRS, CDR2 YFSETQ. CDR3 DNA: TGCGCCAGCAGCTTCCCAACAGAGAACAATGAGCAGTTCTTC. Translated, it gives CASSFPTENNEQFF.